This section outlines one T cell receptor (beta chain) sequence together with its context. Its antigen is not known. This record belongs to a study of CXCR3-negative and CXCR3-positive naive CD8 T cells. Study observations and caveats: Both of the naive subsets showed about the same high diversity, but memory CD8+ cells had much less.

Germline lookup yields CDR1 MRHNA and CDR2 SNTAGT. This CDR3 has 16 amino acids. 5' RACE that incorporated UMI labels was used to prepare the TRB cDNA libraries. TCRdb re-called the 5' RACE reads, yielding one record per CDR3 amino acid sequence without DNA. This repertoire includes over 35,000 distinct CDR3 sequences. This TCR came from a human donor in good health. Some clones in this sample may be carry-over from other donors' samples. V is TRBV6-4 and J is TRBJ2-3. The sequenced sample was naive CXCR3- CD8+ T cells from blood. Subset described: CD45RO-CCR7+CD27+CD95- naive CD8+ T cells lacking CXCR3 (TNR3-). The CDR3 sequence is CASSERGTSGTDTQYF.